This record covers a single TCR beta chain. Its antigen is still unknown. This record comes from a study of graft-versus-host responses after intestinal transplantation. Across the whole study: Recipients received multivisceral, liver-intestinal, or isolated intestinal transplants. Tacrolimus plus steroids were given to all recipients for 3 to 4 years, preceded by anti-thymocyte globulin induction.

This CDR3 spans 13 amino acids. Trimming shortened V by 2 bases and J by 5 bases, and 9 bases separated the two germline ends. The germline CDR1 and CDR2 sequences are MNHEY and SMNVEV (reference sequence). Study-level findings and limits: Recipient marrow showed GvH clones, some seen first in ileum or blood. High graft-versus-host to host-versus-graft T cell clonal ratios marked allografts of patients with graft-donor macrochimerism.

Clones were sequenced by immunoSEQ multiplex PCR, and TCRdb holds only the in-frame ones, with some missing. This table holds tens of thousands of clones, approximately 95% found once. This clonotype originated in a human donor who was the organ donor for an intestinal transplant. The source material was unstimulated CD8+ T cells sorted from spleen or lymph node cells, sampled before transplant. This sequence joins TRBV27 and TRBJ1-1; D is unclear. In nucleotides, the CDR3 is TGTGCCAGCAGTTTAGTGGTCAGAACTGAAGCTTTCTTT. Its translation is CASSLVVRTEAFF.